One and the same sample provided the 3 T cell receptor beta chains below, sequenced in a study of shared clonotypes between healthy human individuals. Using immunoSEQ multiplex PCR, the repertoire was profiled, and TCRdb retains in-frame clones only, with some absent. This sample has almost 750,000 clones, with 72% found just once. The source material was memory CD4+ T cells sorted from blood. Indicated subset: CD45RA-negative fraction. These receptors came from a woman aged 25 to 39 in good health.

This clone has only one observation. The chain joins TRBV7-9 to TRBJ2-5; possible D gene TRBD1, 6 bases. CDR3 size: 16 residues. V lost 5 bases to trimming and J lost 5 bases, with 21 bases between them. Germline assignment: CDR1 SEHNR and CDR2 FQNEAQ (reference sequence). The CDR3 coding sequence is TGTGCCAGCAGCGTACACACAGGGATTGGGGCGGAGACCCAGTACTTC. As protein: CASSVHTGIGAETQYF.

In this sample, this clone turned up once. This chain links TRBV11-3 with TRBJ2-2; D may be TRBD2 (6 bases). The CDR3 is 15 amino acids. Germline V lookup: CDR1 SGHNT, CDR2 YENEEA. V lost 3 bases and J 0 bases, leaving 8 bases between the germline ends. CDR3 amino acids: CASSFGTPNTGELFF. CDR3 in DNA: TGTGCCAGCAGCTTCGGGACTCCGAACACCGGGGAGCTGTTTTTT.

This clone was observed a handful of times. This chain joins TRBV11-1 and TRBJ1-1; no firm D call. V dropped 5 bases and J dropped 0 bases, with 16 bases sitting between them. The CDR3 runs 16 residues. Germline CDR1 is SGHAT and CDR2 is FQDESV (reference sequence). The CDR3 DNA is TGTGCCAGCAGCGTCAACGGGGTATTTTTGAACACTGAAGCTTTCTTT. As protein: CASSVNGVFLNTEAFF.